These T cell receptor beta chains were read from a single sample in a study of shared clonotypes between healthy human individuals. Sequenced by immunoSEQ multiplex PCR; TCRdb stores in-frame clones only, minus some. The sample lists around 2.1 million clones; more than 85% were seen once. Material: naive CD8+ T cells from PBMCs. The receptors come from a man aged 18 to 29 in good health. Some clones in this sample may be carry-over from other donors' samples. Each CDR3 is given with its conserved first and last residue. D genes are given only for firm matches. Not every row has a clone size; where given, it reads once, few, many or a size class.

V,size,J,D,DNA,CDR3
TRBV2,.,TRBJ2-3,.,TGTGCCAGCAGTGAATTAATTGGGCAGACTAGTGCAGATACGCAGTATTTT,CASSELIGQTSADTQYF
TRBV7-9,.,TRBJ1-2,TRBD1,TGTGCCAGCAGCCGGACAGGCGATCTTCCCTATGGCTACACCTTC,CASSRTGDLPYGYTF
TRBV9,.,TRBJ2-1,TRBD2,TGTGCCAGCAGCGTCGTAGCGGGGTTCAGTTACAATGAGCAGTTCTTC,CASSVVAGFSYNEQFF
TRBV5-6,.,TRBJ2-7,.,TGTGCCAGCAGTCGCGCCTTTTTTTCCTACGAGCAGTACTTC,CASSRAFFSYEQYF
TRBV7-9,few,TRBJ1-1,.,TGTGCCAGCAGGGAACTCACTGAAGCTTTCTTT,CASRELTEAFF
TRBV5-1,.,TRBJ2-7,TRBD1,TGCGCCAGCAGTAGACAGGGGGGATACGAGCAGTACTTC,CASSRQGGYEQYF
TRBV9,.,TRBJ2-2,TRBD1,TGTGCCAGCAGCGACAGGGGGACGAACACCGGGGAGCTGTTTTTT,CASSDRGTNTGELFF
TRBV5-4,.,TRBJ1-1,.,TGTGCCAGCAGCTTCTTGGGGGGGCTTCTGGACACTGAAGCTTTCTTT,CASSFLGGLLDTEAFF
TRBV6-6,once,TRBJ1-2,.,TGTGCCAGCAGTTACTCAGCTTCGGGTCACTATGGCTACACCTTC,CASSYSASGHYGYTF
TRBV4-1,.,TRBJ1-2,.,TGCGCCAGCAGCCAAGATCTCCGGGACACCGGTGGGTACGGCTACACCTTC,CASSQDLRDTGGYGYTF
TRBV18,.,TRBJ2-5,TRBD2,TGTGCCAGCTCTCGAGCGGGGGAACAAGAGACCCAGTACTTC,CASSRAGEQETQYF
TRBV10-2,.,TRBJ2-1,.,TGCGCCAGCAGTGAGTACAATGAGCAGTTCTTC,CASSEYNEQFF
TRBV5-5,.,TRBJ2-7,TRBD1,TGTGCCAGCAGCCCGATGATGGGGACAGCCTACGAGCAGTACTTC,CASSPMMGTAYEQYF
TRBV9,.,TRBJ2-7,.,TGTGCCAGCAGCCCGACTAGAACAACCTACGAGCAGTACTTC,CASSPTRTTYEQYF
TRBV28,.,TRBJ1-1,.,TGTGCCAGCAGTTTATTCCCCGGGGAGGGGAGCACTGAAGCTTTCTTT,CASSLFPGEGSTEAFF
TRBV7-8,.,TRBJ2-5,.,TGTGCCAGCAGCTTACGGGATAGAAGGAGGGAGACCCAGTACTTC,CASSLRDRRRETQYF
TRBV9,.,TRBJ2-7,.,TGTGCCAGCAGCGTAGCCGCTAGCGTCCACGAGCAGTACTTC,CASSVAASVHEQYF
TRBV13,.,TRBJ2-7,TRBD1,TGTGCCAGCAGCCGTTCCGGGACAGGGGCCTCCTACGAGCAGTACTTC,CASSRSGTGASYEQYF
TRBV10-3,.,TRBJ1-4,TRBD1,TGTGCCATCAGCCAGAAACCCGGGACAGGGGGAGGGGTGTTTTTT,CAISQKPGTGGGVFF
TRBV4-1,.,TRBJ2-2,.,TGCGCCAGCAGCCAACACCAGGGAAGCGAGACCGGGGAGCTGTTTTTT,CASSQHQGSETGELFF